This TCR beta chain stems from a study of T cell clonotyping in hematopoietic cell transplantation (dated by TCRdb to 2020 to 2023). In terms of the full investigation: Recipient samples taken before transplant were collected after cytoreduction. The study collected around 130 blood samples from 35 consecutive transplant recipients and their related donors. Recruitment of patients was conducted between September 2015 and January 2017, and follow-up was continued until late 2020 or death. Broad study findings and their caveats: Only a small fraction of recipient repertoires overlapped donor repertoires, with over 95% appearing de novo at the given depth. The sample size was limited, and CD4 and CD8 repertoire contributions could not be separated because cells were not sorted. Broader TCR repertoire diversity after transplant was predicted by Inverse Simpson Index values from donors and from recipients before transplant. After transplant, TCR diversity in recipients dropped, and pathologically expanded clonotypes climbed progressively between day 30 and day 180.

Taken with the paper, the label for time point translates to: recipient sample about 28 days before transplant, after cytoreduction. Recipient blood was collected about 28 days before transplant and at days 30, 100 and 180 after transplant. Using Nuclei Lysis Solution, genomic DNA was extracted from unfractionated peripheral blood mononuclear cells that were either fresh or cryopreserved. Of note for this clone: Its recognized antigen is unknown. Base qualities are not provided; no much larger clone lies one nucleotide away.

The immunoSEQ assay, a bias-controlled multiplex PCR with V- and J-specific primers, was used to amplify TCR beta CDR3 regions from genomic DNA. A proprietary barcode and Illumina adapter sequences were added to the CDR3 amplicons in a second PCR step. An Illumina MiSeq instrument was used for sequencing of the CDR3 libraries. The authors' pipeline ran thus. immunoSEQ Analyzer 3.0 was used for export and quality control, with R Bioconductor and Immunarch used for downstream analyses. Repertoire metrics were calculated using only productive rearrangements within the normalized downsampled data set. Pathologically expanded clonotypes were defined as those larger than 5 templates in the normalized cohort. The Inverse Simpson Index was used to measure repertoire diversity. To capture all clonotypes, the CMV-specificity analyses were run on the non-normalized data set. The clones in this table, taken by TCRdb from immuneACCESS, are in-frame only. Not every clone is retained; where verified, under half of the shortfall comes from an unresolved V gene, and the cause of the rest is unknown. V, J and clone size were drawn from that table, and D and trimming were deduced from the DNA. The sample table contains about 20,000 clones; only one count was recorded for about 82% of them. Under 8.5% of the sample rests with the top ten.

The receptor was isolated from a man in his forties or fifties with acute myeloid leukemia. Some clones in this sample may be carry-over from other donors' samples. The material was peripheral blood mononuclear cells, obtained before stem cell transplant.

The bases read TGTGCCAGCAGTTACGGGGGACTAGCGGGGGGGCCATATTTT. It encodes CASSYGGLAGGPYF. The chain is encoded by TRBV6-6 joined to TRBJ2-3; TRBD2 fits 16 bases in the junction. The CDR3 spans 14 residues, from the cysteine through the phenylalanine. The read is trimmed to its CDR3 DNA, 42 bases read in frame from base 1. For this chain, trimming is 2 bases at the V end and 15 bases at the J end, and the number of junction bases without a gene match is 5. Via the germline V gene (reference sequence), CDR1 is MNHNY and CDR2 SVGAGI.